Described below is a single T cell receptor beta chain sequence and its context. The CDR3 sequence is 14 residues long. CDR1 is MDHEN, CDR2 SYDVKM, per germline. Trimming took 4 bases from V and 5 from J, leaving 15 bases between them. The data derive from a study of blood T cell repertoires in COVID-19. Study-wide context: COVID-19 samples collected from the United States, Italy and Spain covered acute and convalescent phases. T cells, B-cell-depleted T cells, or PBMCs supplied cDNA or gDNA.

Only in-frame clones appear in the TCRdb table, and some are missing; sequencing was by immunoSEQ multiplex PCR. The table lists 47,000 or so clones, about four fifths of them singletons. The sequence derives from a woman of 80 years or more with COVID-19, enrolled during active disease. The specimen sequenced was peripheral blood. V gene TRBV28 combines with J gene TRBJ2-7; D is perhaps TRBD1 (6 bases). CDR3 DNA sequence: TGTGCCAGCAGTTCCCTTTCAACAGGGAACGAGCAGTACTTC. Its translation is CASSSLSTGNEQYF.